This T cell receptor (beta chain) came from a study of blood T cell repertoires in COVID-19 (dated by TCRdb to the early 2020s). As for the study more broadly: Collaborator samples came from the United States, Italy and Spain and covered acute and convalescent phases of COVID-19. The prospective study material was composed of cDNA or gDNA derived from T cells, B-cell-depleted T cells, or PBMCs. The dataset comprised deeply sampled blood TCRbeta repertoires from subjects exposed to, actively infected with, or recovered from COVID-19. A freely available public database, intended as a resource for researchers studying the immune response to SARS-CoV-2, is where the repertoires were released. The samples were drawn from two sources: the first 160 participants of the ongoing ImmuneRACE study, and over 950 subjects contributed by 6 global collaborators. Nearly every sample came with metadata listing a de-identified subject ID, COVID-19 status, age in years and sex. Where available, HLA class I and class II types were obtained from metadata supplied by the sample provider rather than from assay-based typing.

Each collaborating institution followed its own protocols to collect whole blood in K2EDTA tubes. For TCRbeta analysis, collaborator samples were shipped as frozen whole blood, as isolated PBMCs, or as DNA extracted from either sample type. TCRbeta CDR3 regions were amplified from genomic DNA by means of the immunoSEQ Assay, a bias-controlled multiplex PCR. The study's own analysis went as follows. The number of nucleated cells in each sample was estimated from the amplification of reference gene primers within the assay. Sequence reads were collapsed and filtered to measure the absolute abundance of every unique TCRbeta CDR3 rearrangement. For each sample, productive Simpson clonality was calculated as the square root of Simpson's diversity index across productive rearrangements. The table was pulled from immuneACCESS by TCRdb, which kept in-frame rearrangements only. Such tables lose some clones; where checked, under half of the loss comes from unresolved V genes, and the rest has no known cause. V and J calls and clone size come straight from that table; D and trimming were deduced from the DNA. This sample lists about 89,000 clones; approximately 82% were detected once. Clones ranked in the top ten supply more than 9% of the sample.

Overall study results and their limits: The quantity of clinical and demographic metadata differed by source and by participant and was supplied without curation.

With respect to this clone: Its specific antigen is unknown. Base qualities are missing; no much larger clone stands one base away.

The germline V gene gives CDR1 as KGHSH and CDR2 as LQKENI. The trim is 3 bases for V and 1 base for J, with a gap of 9 bases between the germline ends. Its CDR3 holds 14 amino acids, cysteine through phenylalanine. Of all the DNA, just the CDR3 is kept, 42 bases in frame from base 1. This chain is built from TRBV18 and TRBJ1-1; perhaps TRBD1 is the D gene, with 5 bases matching. Sequencing input: peripheral blood. This clonotype originated in a man aged 65 to 85 with acute or convalescent COVID-19. CDR3 loop: CASSPGTPNTEAFF. The sequence in DNA is TGTGCCAGCTCACCCGGGACTCCGAACACTGAAGCTTTCTTT.